These 13 T cell receptor beta chains came from one sample sequenced in a study of OX40 agonist ivuxolimab in advanced cancers. Data came from immunoSEQ multiplex PCR; TCRdb stores just in-frame clones and leaves some out. The sample lists tens of thousands of clones; about 90% were seen once. The sample here was CD4+ or CD8+ T cells sorted from blood, taken in a trial of the OX40 agonist ivuxolimab. The source of these receptors is an adult with an advanced solid tumor such as melanoma, head and neck, liver or kidney cancer.

The gene calls are TRBV2 and TRBJ1-6; possibly TRBD1 for D (6 bases). The germline gives CDR1 SNHLY, CDR2 FYNNEI. This CDR3 is built from 14 residues. V gave up 4 bases and J gave up 7 bases, with 11 bases separating them. The CDR3 region has the DNA TGTGCCAGCAGTGGTTGGGGGCAAAATTCACCCCTCCACTTT. It is translated as CASSGWGQNSPLHF.

The rearrangement links TRBV5-4 to TRBJ2-3, with D perhaps TRBD2 (6 bases). CDR1 and CDR2 from the germline V gene are SGHNT and YYREEE (reference sequence). The CDR3 has 14 amino acids. V lost 5 bases and J lost 2, with 12 bases in between. CDR3 coding DNA: TGTGCCAGCAGGTGGGACTCTAACACAGATACGCAGTATTTT. This codes for CASRWDSNTDTQYF.

DNA for the CDR3: TGTGCCAGCAGCTTAGGGCGTAGCGGGAGGGGAGATACGCAGTATTTT. It encodes CASSLGRSGRGDTQYF. This chain links TRBV11-3 with TRBJ2-3, with TRBD2 matching 11 bases. The CDR3 spans 16 residues. Germline CDR1 SGHNT, CDR2 YENEEA. The V gene end was trimmed by 1 base and the J gene end by 5 bases; junction bases not matched to a gene: 5.

The CDR3 reads CASTPGPNSYGYTF. For the CDR3, the DNA is TGTGCCAGCACCCCGGGACCGAATAGCTATGGCTACACCTTC. This rearrangement joins TRBV7-3 to TRBJ1-2; TRBD1 is a possible D gene (5 bases). Looked up from germline, CDR1 is SGHTA and CDR2 is FQGTGA. This CDR3 is built from 14 residues. V lost 7 bases, J lost 4 bases, and 16 bases lay in between.

V gene TRBV9 combines with J gene TRBJ2-1; D call uncertain. The CDR3 extends over 15 amino acids. Germline V gene lookup returns CDR1 SGDLS and CDR2 YYNGEE. With 0 bases removed from V and 2 bases from J, the gap between germline ends came to 9 bases. CDR3 residues: CASSVEPATYNEQFF. The DNA for the CDR3 is TGTGCCAGCAGCGTAGAGCCCGCGACCTACAATGAGCAGTTCTTC. Based on the CDR3 plus reference TRBV9 and TRBJ2-1, the full variable domain is DSGVTQTPKHLITATGQRVTLRCSPRSGDLSVYWYQQSLDQGLQFLIQYYNGEERAKGNILERFSAQQFPDLHSELNLSSLELGDSALYFCASSVEPATYNEQFFGPGTRLTVL.

The chain couples TRBV4-1 to TRBJ2-5; 10 bases map to TRBD2. Germline-derived CDR1 and CDR2 are MGHRA and YSYEKL. V lost 0 bases and J lost 2; bases outside the gene matches: 6. The CDR3 has 17 amino acids. CDR3 sequence: CASSQEGKAGGQETQYF. The CDR3 DNA reads TGCGCCAGCAGCCAAGAGGGGAAAGCGGGAGGGCAAGAGACCCAGTACTTC.

V usage is TRBV10-3 and J usage is TRBJ2-5, with D possibly being TRBD1 (5 bases). The assigned J gene may be wrong: the sequence end matches TRBJ2-7 better. The germline V gene has CDR1 ENHRY and CDR2 SYGVKD. The CDR3 spans 13 residues. CDR3 in amino acids: CAIRSGQGSEQYF. CDR3 bases: TGTGCCATCCGGTCAGGGCAGGGAAGCGAGCAGTACTTC.

In this sample, this clone turned up once. The rearrangement links TRBV5-1 to TRBJ2-5, with D perhaps matching TRBD1 (5 bases). From germline, CDR1 is SGHRS and CDR2 YFSETQ. This CDR3 is built from 15 residues. V was pared by 0 bases and J by 2 bases, with 11 bases between. CDR3 sequence: CASSLAFDRQETQYF. In DNA, the CDR3 is TGCGCCAGCAGCTTGGCATTCGACAGACAAGAGACCCAGTACTTC. Supplemented by reference TRBV5-1 and TRBJ2-5, the full variable domain reads KAGVTQTPRYLIKTRGQQVTLSCSPISGHRSVSWYQQTPGQGLQFLFEYFSETQRNKGNFPGRFSGRQFSNSRSEMNVSTLELGDSALYLCASSLAFDRQETQYFGPGTRLLVL.

With respect to this clone: Other DNA sequences within the sample encode an identical CDR3. This chain uses TRBV6-5 with TRBJ2-1, with TRBD2 matching over 11 bases. Per the germline V gene, CDR1 is MNHEY and CDR2 is SVGAGI. The length of the CDR3 is 15 residues. The ends lost 2 bases at V and 4 bases at J; junction bases unmatched: 1. CDR3 sequence reads: CASSYGTSGYNEQFF. The DNA for the CDR3 is TGTGCCAGCAGTTACGGGACTAGCGGTTACAATGAGCAGTTCTTC.

CDR3 in amino acids: CASSEGGDQHEQYF. The DNA for the CDR3 is TGTGCCAGCAGTGAAGGGGGCGACCAACACGAGCAGTACTTC. The chain combines TRBV6-1 with TRBJ2-7; TRBD1 is a possible D gene (5 bases). V lost 1 base and J lost 5, with 12 bases in between. The CDR3 runs 14 residues. Per the germline V gene, CDR1 is MNHNS and CDR2 is SASEGT.

The rearrangement joins TRBV4-1 to TRBJ2-3, with 9 bases aligning to TRBD1. The germline gives CDR1 MGHRA, CDR2 YSYEKL. Trimming removed 5 bases from V and 4 bases from J; junction bases left unmatched: 10. The CDR3 spans 16 residues. The CDR3 DNA follows: TGCGCCAGCAGCGCACAGGGGGCGAGATCCGCAGATACGCAGTATTTT. This encodes CASSAQGARSADTQYF.

The V call is TRBV7-9, the J call TRBJ1-5; D possibly corresponds to TRBD1 (6 bases). Trimming removed 5 bases at V and 5 bases at J, with 16 bases between. The CDR3 totals 15 residues. Germline V CDR1 and CDR2: SEHNR, FQNEAQ (reference sequence). The CDR3 is CASSPRGGRDQPQHF. In DNA form, the CDR3 reads TGTGCCAGCAGCCCTCGGGGGGGGCGCGATCAGCCCCAGCATTTT.

This clone was seen only once. The gene calls are TRBV7-9 and TRBJ2-2; D remains ambiguous. Germline CDR1 is SEHNR and CDR2 is FQNEAQ (reference sequence). The CDR3 covers 15 residues. The V and J ends lost 2 bases and 4 bases respectively, with 11 bases between them. As DNA, the CDR3 is TGTGCCAGCAGCTTATTGCAGTCAATCACCGGGGAGCTGTTTTTT. Protein product: CASSLLQSITGELFF.